The entry that follows covers one T cell receptor (beta chain) sequence. The data are from a study of blood T cell repertoires in COVID-19. Study-wide background: Collection of acute and convalescent COVID-19 samples took place in the United States, Italy and Spain. The analysed material was cDNA or gDNA that came from T cells, B-cell-depleted T cells, or PBMCs.

Patients of the Seattle cohort, enrolled during active infection, were followed longitudinally. The CDR3 is 12 amino acids. The germline V and J ends were trimmed by 5 bases and 3 bases, with 7 bases remaining between them. Germline values: CDR1 MDHEN, CDR2 SYDVKM. Sequencing was performed with immunoSEQ multiplex PCR; in TCRdb, only in-frame clones are kept and a portion is missing. The sample gives roughly 180,000 clones, more than 80% of which show up once; 8% to 13% is in the top ten. Sequencing input: peripheral blood. This chain joins TRBV28 and TRBJ2-5; D unclear. The origin of this receptor is a woman aged 40 to 49 with COVID-19, enrolled during active disease. CDR3 protein: CASSRREETQYF. As DNA, the CDR3 is TGTGCCAGCAGTCGACGGGAAGAGACCCAGTACTTC.